Listed below are T cell receptor beta chains from one sample, sequenced in a study of blood T cell repertoires in COVID-19. Sequencing was performed with immunoSEQ multiplex PCR; in TCRdb, only in-frame clones are kept and a portion is missing. This table has tens of thousands of clones, roughly 70% appearing once. The sequenced sample was peripheral blood. These receptors all stem from a woman in her 70s with acute or convalescent COVID-19. Both conserved end residues are part of each CDR3. Each record gives: V gene, D gene, clone size, CDR3 length, J gene, CDR3 protein, CDR3 DNA. A D gene is named only where the DNA matches it firmly. The size entry is marked missing in some rows and otherwise reads once, few, many or a size class.

V: TRBV9; D: .; size: .; length: 15; J: TRBJ1-5; CDR3: CASSAGHLSNQPQHF; DNA: TGTGCCAGCAGCGCGGGACATCTCAGCAATCAGCCCCAGCATTTT
V: TRBV5-1; D: TRBD1; size: once; length: 15; J: TRBJ2-1; CDR3: CASSLGTGVVNEQFF; DNA: TGCGCCAGCAGCTTGGGCACAGGGGTAGTCAATGAGCAGTTCTTC
V: TRBV5-6; D: TRBD2; size: .; length: 17; J: TRBJ2-1; CDR3: CASSLFGGDSSYNEQFF; DNA: TGTGCCAGCAGCTTGTTCGGGGGGGATAGCTCCTACAATGAGCAGTTCTTC
V: TRBV4-2; D: .; size: .; length: 15; J: TRBJ1-5; CDR3: CASSQGNRPVQDQHF; DNA: TGTGCCAGCAGCCAAGGAAATCGTCCGGTTCAGGACCAGCATTTT
V: TRBV7-2; D: .; size: .; length: 17; J: TRBJ1-2; CDR3: CASSLKGAGSTNYGYTF; DNA: TGTGCCAGCAGCTTAAAAGGGGCAGGTTCTACAAACTATGGCTACACCTTC
V: TRBV19; D: TRBD1; size: .; length: 16; J: TRBJ1-2; CDR3: CASSIPWDRGNYGYTF; DNA: TGTGCCAGTAGTATACCCTGGGACAGGGGAAACTATGGCTACACCTTC
V: TRBV20-1; D: TRBD2; size: .; length: 14; J: TRBJ2-7; CDR3: CSASRGVAGTEQYF; DNA: TGCAGTGCTAGTCGGGGGGTAGCGGGGACCGAGCAGTACTTC
V: TRBV9; D: TRBD1; size: .; length: 16; J: TRBJ2-5; CDR3: CASSTRQGRPEETQYF; DNA: TGTGCCAGCAGCACCCGACAGGGTCGGCCAGAAGAGACCCAGTACTTC
V: TRBV7-9; D: TRBD1; size: .; length: 15; J: TRBJ1-2; CDR3: CASSLVTGGLYGYTF; DNA: TGTGCCAGCAGCTTAGTGACAGGGGGCTTGTATGGCTACACCTTC
V: TRBV10-3; D: .; size: .; length: 12; J: TRBJ2-1; CDR3: CAISRSDNEQFF; DNA: TGTGCCATCAGCCGGTCCGACAATGAGCAGTTCTTC
V: TRBV19; D: TRBD1; size: few; length: 15; J: TRBJ2-2; CDR3: CATKTQQGAFGELFF; DNA: TGTGCCACGAAGACGCAACAGGGGGCGTTCGGGGAGCTGTTTTTT